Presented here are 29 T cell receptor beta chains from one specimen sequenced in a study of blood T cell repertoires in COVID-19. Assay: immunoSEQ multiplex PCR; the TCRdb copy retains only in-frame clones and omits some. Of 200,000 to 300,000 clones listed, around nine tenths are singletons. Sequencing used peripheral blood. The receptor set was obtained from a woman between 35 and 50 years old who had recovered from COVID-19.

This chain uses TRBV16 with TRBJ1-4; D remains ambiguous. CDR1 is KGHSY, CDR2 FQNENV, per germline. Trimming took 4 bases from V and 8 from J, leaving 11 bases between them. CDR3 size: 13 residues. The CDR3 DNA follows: TGTGCCAGCAGCCCCCGGACGGGGGAAAAACTGTTTTTT. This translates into CASSPRTGEKLFF.

Here the CDR3 DNA reads TGTGCCAGCAGCTCTAGGGGGCTAGCGGGAGGGGGAAATGAGCAGTTCTTC. This encodes CASSSRGLAGGGNEQFF. The gene calls are TRBV7-9 and TRBJ2-1; 12 positions agree with TRBD2. The length of the CDR3 is 17 residues. With V trimmed by 4 bases and J by 7 bases, 11 bases remained unmatched. Germline V CDR1 and CDR2: SEHNR, FQNEAQ (reference sequence).

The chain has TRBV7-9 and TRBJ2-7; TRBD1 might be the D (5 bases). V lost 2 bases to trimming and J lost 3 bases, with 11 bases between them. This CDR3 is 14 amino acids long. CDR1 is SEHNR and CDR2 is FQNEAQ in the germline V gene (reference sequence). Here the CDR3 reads CASSLRGSYYEQYV. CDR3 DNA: TGTGCCAGCAGCTTAAGGGGCAGTTACTACGAGCAGTACGTC.

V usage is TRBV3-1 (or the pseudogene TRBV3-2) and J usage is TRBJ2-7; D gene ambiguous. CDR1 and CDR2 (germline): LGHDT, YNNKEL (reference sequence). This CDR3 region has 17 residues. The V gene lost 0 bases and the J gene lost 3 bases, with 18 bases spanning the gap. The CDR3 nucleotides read TGTGCCAGCAGCCAAGAAGGTGATGGGCCGACCCGCTACGAGCAGTACGTC. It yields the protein CASSQEGDGPTRYEQYV.

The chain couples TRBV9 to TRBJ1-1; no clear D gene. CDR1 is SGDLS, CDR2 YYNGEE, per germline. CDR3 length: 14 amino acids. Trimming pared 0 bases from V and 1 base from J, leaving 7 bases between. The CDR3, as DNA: TGTGCCAGCAGCGTAGCCGGGGAGAACACTGAAGCTTTCTTT. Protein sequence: CASSVAGENTEAFF.

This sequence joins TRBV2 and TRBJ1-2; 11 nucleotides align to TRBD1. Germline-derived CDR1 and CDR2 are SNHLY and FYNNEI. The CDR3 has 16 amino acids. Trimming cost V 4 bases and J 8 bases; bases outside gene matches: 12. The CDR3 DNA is TGTGCCAGCAGTGCGGGAGGAGGACAGGGGGCAGGAGGCTACACCTTC. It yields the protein CASSAGGGQGAGGYTF.

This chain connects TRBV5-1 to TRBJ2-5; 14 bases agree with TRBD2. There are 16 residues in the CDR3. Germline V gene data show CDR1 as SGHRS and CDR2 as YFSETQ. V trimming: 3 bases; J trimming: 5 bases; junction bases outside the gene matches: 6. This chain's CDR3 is CASSWRLAGGLETQYF. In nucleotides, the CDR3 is TGCGCCAGCAGCTGGCGACTAGCGGGAGGGTTGGAGACCCAGTACTTC.

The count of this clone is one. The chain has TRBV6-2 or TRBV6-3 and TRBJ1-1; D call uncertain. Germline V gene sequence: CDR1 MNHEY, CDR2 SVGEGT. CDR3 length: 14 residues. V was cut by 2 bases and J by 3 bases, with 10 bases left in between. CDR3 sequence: CASSYTLLYTEAFF. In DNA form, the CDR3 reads TGTGCCAGCAGTTACACCCTACTGTACACTGAAGCTTTCTTT.

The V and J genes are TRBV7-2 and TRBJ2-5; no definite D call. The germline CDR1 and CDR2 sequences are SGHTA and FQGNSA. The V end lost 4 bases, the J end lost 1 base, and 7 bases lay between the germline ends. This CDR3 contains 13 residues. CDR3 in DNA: TGTGCCAGCAGCTACCGCGGCCAAGAGACCCAGTACTTC. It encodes CASSYRGQETQYF.

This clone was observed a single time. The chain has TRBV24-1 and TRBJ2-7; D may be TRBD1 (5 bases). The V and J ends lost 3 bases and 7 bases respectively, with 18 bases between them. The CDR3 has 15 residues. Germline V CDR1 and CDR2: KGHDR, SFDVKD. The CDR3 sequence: CATSDQIGDPGEQYV. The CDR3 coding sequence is TGTGCCACCAGTGATCAAATAGGGGATCCGGGTGAGCAGTACGTC.

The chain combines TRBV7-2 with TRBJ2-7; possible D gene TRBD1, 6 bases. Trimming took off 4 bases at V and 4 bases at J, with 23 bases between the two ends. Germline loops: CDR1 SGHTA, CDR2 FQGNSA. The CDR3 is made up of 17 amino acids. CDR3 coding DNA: TGTGCCAGCAGCTCAAGGTTTAGGGCAGGGGTATTTTACGAGCAGTACGTC. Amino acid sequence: CASSSRFRAGVFYEQYV.

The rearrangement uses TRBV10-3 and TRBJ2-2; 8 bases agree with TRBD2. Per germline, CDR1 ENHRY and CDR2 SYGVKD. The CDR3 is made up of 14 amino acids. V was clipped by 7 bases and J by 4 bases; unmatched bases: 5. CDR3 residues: CAINAGGTTGELFF. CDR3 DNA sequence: TGTGCCATCAACGCGGGAGGCACCACCGGGGAGCTGTTTTTT.

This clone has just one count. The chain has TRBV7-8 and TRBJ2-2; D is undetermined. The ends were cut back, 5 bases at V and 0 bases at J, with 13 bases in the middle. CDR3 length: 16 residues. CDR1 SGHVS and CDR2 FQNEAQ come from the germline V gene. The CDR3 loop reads CASSPRQQTNTGELFF. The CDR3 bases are TGTGCCAGCAGCCCGAGGCAACAAACGAACACCGGGGAGCTGTTTTTT.

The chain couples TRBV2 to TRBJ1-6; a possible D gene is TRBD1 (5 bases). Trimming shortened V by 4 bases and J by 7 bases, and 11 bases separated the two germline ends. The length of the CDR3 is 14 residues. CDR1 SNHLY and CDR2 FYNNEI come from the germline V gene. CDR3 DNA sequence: TGTGCCAGCAGTGGGTTTCGGGGGAATTCACCCCTCCACTTT. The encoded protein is CASSGFRGNSPLHF.

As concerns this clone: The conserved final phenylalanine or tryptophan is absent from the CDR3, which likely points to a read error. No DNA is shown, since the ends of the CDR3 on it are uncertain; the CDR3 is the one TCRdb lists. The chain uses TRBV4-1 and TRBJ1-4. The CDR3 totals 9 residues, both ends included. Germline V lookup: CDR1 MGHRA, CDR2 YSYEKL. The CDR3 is CASSPRTRG.

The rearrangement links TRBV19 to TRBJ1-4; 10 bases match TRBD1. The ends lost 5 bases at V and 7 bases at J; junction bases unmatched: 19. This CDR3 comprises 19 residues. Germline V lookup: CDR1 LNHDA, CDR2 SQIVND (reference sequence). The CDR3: CASSPTGQGGLTSGEKLFF. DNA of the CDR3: TGTGCCAGTAGTCCCACCGGACAGGGGGGGCTAACCTCAGGTGAAAAACTGTTTTTT.

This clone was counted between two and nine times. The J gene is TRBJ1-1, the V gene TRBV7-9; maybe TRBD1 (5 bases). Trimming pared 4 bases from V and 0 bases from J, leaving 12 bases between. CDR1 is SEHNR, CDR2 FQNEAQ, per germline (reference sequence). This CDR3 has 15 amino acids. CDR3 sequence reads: CASSSPGTVNTEAFF. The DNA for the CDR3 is TGTGCCAGCAGCTCCCCTGGGACTGTGAACACTGAAGCTTTCTTT.

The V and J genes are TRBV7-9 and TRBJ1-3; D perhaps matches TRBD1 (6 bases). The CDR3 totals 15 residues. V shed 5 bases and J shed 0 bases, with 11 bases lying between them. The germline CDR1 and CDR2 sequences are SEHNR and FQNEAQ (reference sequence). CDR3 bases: TGTGCCAGCAGCCGGGGGGGCACCTCTGGAAACACCATATATTTT. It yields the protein CASSRGGTSGNTIYF.

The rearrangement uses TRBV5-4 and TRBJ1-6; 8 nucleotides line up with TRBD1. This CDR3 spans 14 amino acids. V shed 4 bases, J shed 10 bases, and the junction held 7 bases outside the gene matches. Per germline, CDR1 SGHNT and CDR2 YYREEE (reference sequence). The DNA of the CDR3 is TGTGCCAGCAGCCGACAGGGGTTCCCCTCACCCCTCCACTTT. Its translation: CASSRQGFPSPLHF.

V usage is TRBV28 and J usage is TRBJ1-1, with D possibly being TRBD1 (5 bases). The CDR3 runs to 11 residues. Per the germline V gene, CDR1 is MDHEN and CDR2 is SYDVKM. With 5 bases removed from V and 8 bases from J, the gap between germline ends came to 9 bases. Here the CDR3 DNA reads TGTGCCAGCAGTCCCCGGGGGGAAGCTTTCTTT. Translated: CASSPRGEAFF.

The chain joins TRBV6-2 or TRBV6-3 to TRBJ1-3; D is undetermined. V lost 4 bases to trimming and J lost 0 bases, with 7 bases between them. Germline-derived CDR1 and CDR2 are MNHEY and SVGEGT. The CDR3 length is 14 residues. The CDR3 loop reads CASSLGSSGNTIYF. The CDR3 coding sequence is TGTGCCAGCAGTTTGGGGAGCTCTGGAAACACCATATATTTT.

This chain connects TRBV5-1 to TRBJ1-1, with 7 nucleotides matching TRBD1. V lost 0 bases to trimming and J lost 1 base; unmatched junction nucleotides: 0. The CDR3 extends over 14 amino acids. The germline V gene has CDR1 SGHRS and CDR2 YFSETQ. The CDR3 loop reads CASSLDRGNTEAFF. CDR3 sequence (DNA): TGCGCCAGCAGCTTGGACAGGGGGAACACTGAAGCTTTCTTT.

This chain's CDR3 is CASRAAGANVLTF. The CDR3, as DNA: TGTGCCAGCAGGGCTGCTGGGGCCAACGTCCTGACTTTC. V is TRBV27 and J is TRBJ2-6; D not resolved. Looked up from germline, CDR1 is MNHEY and CDR2 is SMNVEV (reference sequence). This CDR3 comprises 13 residues. V was clipped by 6 bases and J by 2 bases, with 5 bases between them.

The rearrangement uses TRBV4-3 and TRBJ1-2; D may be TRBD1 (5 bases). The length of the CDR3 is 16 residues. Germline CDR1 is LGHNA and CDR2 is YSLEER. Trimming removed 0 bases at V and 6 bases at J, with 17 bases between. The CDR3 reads CASSQDMGLGGHGYTF. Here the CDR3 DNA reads TGCGCCAGCAGCCAAGATATGGGCCTCGGGGGTCATGGCTACACCTTC.

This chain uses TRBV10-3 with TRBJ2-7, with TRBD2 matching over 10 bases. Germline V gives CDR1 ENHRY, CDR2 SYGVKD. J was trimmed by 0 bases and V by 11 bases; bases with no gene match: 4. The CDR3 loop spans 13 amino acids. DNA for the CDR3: TGTGCCGGGGCTAGCGGGAGCTCCTACGAGCAGTACTTC. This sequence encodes CAGASGSSYEQYF.

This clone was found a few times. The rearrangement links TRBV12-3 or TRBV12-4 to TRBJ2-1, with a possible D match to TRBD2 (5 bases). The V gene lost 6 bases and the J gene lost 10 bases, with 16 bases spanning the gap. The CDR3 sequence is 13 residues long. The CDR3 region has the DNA TGTGCCAGCAGACAAAACCGACCGGGGGAGCAGTTCTTC. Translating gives CASRQNRPGEQFF.

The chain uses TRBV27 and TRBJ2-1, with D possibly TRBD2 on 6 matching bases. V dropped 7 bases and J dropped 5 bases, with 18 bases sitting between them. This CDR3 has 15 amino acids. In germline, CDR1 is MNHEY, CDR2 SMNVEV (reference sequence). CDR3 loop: CASTQWGVGDNEQFF. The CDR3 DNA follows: TGTGCCAGCACCCAATGGGGGGTAGGGGACAATGAGCAGTTCTTC.

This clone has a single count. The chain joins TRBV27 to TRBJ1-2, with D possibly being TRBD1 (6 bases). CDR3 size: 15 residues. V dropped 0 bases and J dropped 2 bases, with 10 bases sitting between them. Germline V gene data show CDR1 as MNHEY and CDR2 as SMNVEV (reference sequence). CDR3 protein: CASSLSRGGNYGYTF. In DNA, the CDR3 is TGTGCCAGCAGTTTATCGAGGGGGGGAAACTATGGCTACACCTTC.

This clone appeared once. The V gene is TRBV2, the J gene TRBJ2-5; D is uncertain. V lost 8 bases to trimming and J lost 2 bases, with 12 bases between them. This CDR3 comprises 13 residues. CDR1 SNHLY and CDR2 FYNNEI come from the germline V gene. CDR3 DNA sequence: TGTGCCAGCGGCTCTAGTAGTCAAGAGACCCAGTACTTC. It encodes CASGSSSQETQYF.